This T cell receptor beta chain was captured by sequencing in a study of T cell responses to AZD1222 COVID-19 vaccine. This clone was counted once. Sequencing was performed with immunoSEQ multiplex PCR; in TCRdb, only in-frame clones are kept and a portion is missing. This sample has 90,000 to 120,000 clones, with about 89% found just once. The receptor was derived from an adult in good health. Sample: peripheral blood, taken on day 0 of AZD1222 vaccination.

Here the CDR3 reads CASSSFGRGSYEQYF. CDR3 nucleotides: TGTGCCAGCAGTTCGTTCGGACGAGGTTCCTACGAGCAGTACTTC. This chain joins TRBV6-2 or TRBV6-3 and TRBJ2-7; no reliable D call. V shed 4 bases and J shed 1 base, with 14 bases lying between them. The V gene's germline CDR1 is MNHEY and CDR2 SVGEGT. The CDR3 has 15 amino acids.